This section outlines one T cell receptor (beta chain) sequence together with its context. The PCR had 60 Vbeta and 13 Jbeta primers. Generated by immunoSEQ multiplex PCR, the TCRdb table keeps only in-frame clones and is missing some. Here the sample spans some 200,000 clones, approximately 80% being singletons. The sample comes from a study of cytomegalovirus exposure and HLA in healthy donors. About the research overall: From donors who were HLA-typed, an early data release held 80 million or so unique TCRs.

After removal of 7 bases from V and 5 bases from J, the junction contained 10 bases not matched to a gene. The germline V gene encodes CDR1 MDHEN and CDR2 SYDVKM. This CDR3 has 14 amino acids. Though nominally healthy at sampling, donors likely had unrecorded immune exposures. This chain joins TRBV28 and TRBJ1-2, with TRBD1 matching 7 bases. The clonotype originates from a female donor in good health and CMV-seronegative. The sequenced sample was PBMCs. CDR3 amino acids: CASTLAGGTYGYTF. DNA for the CDR3: TGTGCCAGCACCCTAGCAGGGGGAACTTATGGCTACACCTTC.